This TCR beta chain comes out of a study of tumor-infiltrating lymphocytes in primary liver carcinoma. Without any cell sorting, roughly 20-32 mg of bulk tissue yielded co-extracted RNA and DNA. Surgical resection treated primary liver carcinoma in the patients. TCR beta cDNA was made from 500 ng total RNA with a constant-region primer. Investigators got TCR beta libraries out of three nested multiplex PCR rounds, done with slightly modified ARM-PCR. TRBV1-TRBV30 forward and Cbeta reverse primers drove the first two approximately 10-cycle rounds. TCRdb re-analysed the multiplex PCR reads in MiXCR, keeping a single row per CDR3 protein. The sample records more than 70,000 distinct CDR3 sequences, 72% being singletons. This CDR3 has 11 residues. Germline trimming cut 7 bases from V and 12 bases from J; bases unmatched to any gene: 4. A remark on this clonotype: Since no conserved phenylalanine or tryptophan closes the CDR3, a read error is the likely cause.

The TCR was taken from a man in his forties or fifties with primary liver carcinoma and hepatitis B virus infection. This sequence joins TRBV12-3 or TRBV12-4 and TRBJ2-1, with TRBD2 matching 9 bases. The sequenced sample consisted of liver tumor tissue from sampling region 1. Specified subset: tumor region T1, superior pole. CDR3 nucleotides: TGTGCCAGCAACCAAGCGGGAGGGCAGTTCCTC. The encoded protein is CASNQAGGQFL.